What follows are 15 T cell receptor beta chains derived from one specimen sequenced in a study of long-term antiretroviral therapy in people with HIV. The assay, immunoSEQ v3.0, was run at survey level. Repertoires were generated with immunoSEQ multiplex PCR, while TCRdb's copy carries only in-frame clones and drops some. This table has tens of thousands of clones, 85% to 95% appearing once. Sample: unsorted PBMCs, taken 4.4 years after starting antiretroviral therapy. All receptors come from a woman aged 45-60 years with HIV.

This chain joins TRBV12-5 and TRBJ1-1; no clear D gene. Trimming left V 6 bases short and J 4 bases short, with 6 bases between. CDR1 and CDR2 (germline): LGHNT, FRNRAP. The CDR3 contains 11 residues. The CDR3 DNA sequence: TGTGCTAGTGGCCCCGGCACTGAAGCTTTCTTT. Its protein product is CASGPGTEAFF.

CDR3 in amino acids: CASSLDRLVYGYTF. In DNA form, the CDR3 reads TGTGCCAGCAGCCTGGACAGACTAGTCTATGGCTACACCTTC. The V gene is TRBV5-4, the J gene TRBJ1-2; tentatively, D is TRBD1 (6 bases). The germline V gene encodes CDR1 SGHNT and CDR2 YYREEE (reference sequence). The germline V and J ends were trimmed by 4 bases and 4 bases, with 14 bases remaining between them. The CDR3 extends over 14 amino acids.

The chain recombines TRBV7-6 with TRBJ2-1; 13 bases map to TRBD2. Germline-derived CDR1 and CDR2 are SGHVS and FNYEAQ. Trimming took 5 bases from V and 7 from J; bases not matched to a gene: 5. This CDR3 is built from 15 residues. The CDR3 loop reads CASSTSGGAGNEQFF. The CDR3 coding sequence is TGTGCCAGCAGCACTAGCGGGGGGGCCGGAAATGAGCAGTTCTTC.

DNA of the CDR3: TGTGCCAGTAGTATCTCGACAGGCAGCTCCTACGAGCAGTACTTC. This sequence encodes CASSISTGSSYEQYF. The chain uses TRBV19 and TRBJ2-7; D perhaps matches TRBD1 (6 bases). Germline CDR1 is LNHDA and CDR2 is SQIVND (reference sequence). The V end was cut by 3 bases, the J end by 0 bases, with 12 bases between. The CDR3 length is 15 residues.

The chain combines TRBV30 with TRBJ1-2, with a weak D call TRBD1 (6 bases). V was cut by 3 bases and J by 5 bases, with 7 bases left in between. The germline gives CDR1 GTSNPN, CDR2 SVGIG (reference sequence). The CDR3 has 11 amino acids. CDR3 loop: CAWRRGYGYTF. CDR3 DNA: TGTGCCTGGAGAAGGGGGTATGGCTACACCTTC.

CDR3 nucleotide sequence: TGTGCCACCAGCACTGATGAAAAACTGTTTTTT. Residues: CATSTDEKLFF. This chain connects TRBV15 to TRBJ1-4; D uncertain. V was shortened by 4 bases and J by 6 bases, with 3 bases between the two germline ends. CDR3 length: 11 amino acids. Germline V gene sequence: CDR1 LNHNV, CDR2 YYDKDF (reference sequence).

This rearrangement joins TRBV2 to TRBJ1-6; D is undetermined. The CDR3 length is 13 residues. V was trimmed by 8 bases and J by 14 bases, leaving 19 bases between them. The germline CDR1 and CDR2 sequences are SNHLY and FYNNEI. CDR3 in amino acids: CASSETPGWSLHF. CDR3 DNA sequence: TGTGCCAGCTCGGAGACACCGGGTTGGTCCCTCCACTTT.

J is TRBJ1-2 and V is TRBV5-1; 9 nucleotides agree with TRBD1. Germline CDR1 reads SGHRS; CDR2 reads YFSETQ. The CDR3 covers 13 residues. The junction had 4 bases not matched to a gene; V was cut back by 4 bases and J by 6 bases. DNA for the CDR3: TGCGCCAGCAGCGCGGGACAGGGCCATGGCTACACCTTC. It encodes CASSAGQGHGYTF.

This chain links TRBV6-5 with TRBJ1-4, with D possibly matching TRBD1 (5 bases). This CDR3 spans 15 amino acids. Trimming cost V 1 base and J 10 bases, with 16 bases left between them. Germline loops: CDR1 MNHEY, CDR2 SVGAGI. The CDR3 DNA reads as TGTGCCAGCAGTTACTTGGCGGGACTCTCGGGAAAACTGTTTTTT. This sequence encodes CASSYLAGLSGKLFF.

This chain's CDR3 is CASSFLEGGSDTQYF. The CDR3 DNA sequence: TGTGCCAGCAGCTTCCTCGAGGGGGGCAGCGATACGCAGTATTTT. The genes are TRBV11-2 and TRBJ2-3; perhaps D is TRBD1 or TRBD2 (6 bases each). In germline, CDR1 is SGHAT, CDR2 FQNNGV. This CDR3 has 15 amino acids. V lost 3 bases to trimming and J lost 6 bases, with 16 bases between them. The entire variable domain, with the rest obtained from reference TRBV11-2 and TRBJ2-3, is as follows: EAGVAQSPRYKIIEKRQSVAFWCNPISGHATLYWYQQILGQGPKLLIQFQNNGVVDDSQLPKDRFSAERLKGVDSTLKIQPAKLEDSAVYLCASSFLEGGSDTQYFGPGTRLTVL.

This chain connects TRBV5-1 to TRBJ2-7; D assignment may be TRBD1 or TRBD2 (6 bases each). Germline V gives CDR1 SGHRS, CDR2 YFSETQ. The CDR3 loop spans 15 amino acids. Trimming cost V 4 bases and J 2 bases, with 16 bases left between them. The CDR3 nucleotides read TGCGCCAGCAGCGGGGGTCCAGGGGAGGCCTACGAGCAGTACTTC. Its translation: CASSGGPGEAYEQYF.

The chain employs TRBV2 and TRBJ2-7; no definite D call. This CDR3 contains 11 residues. The germline CDR1 and CDR2 sequences are SNHLY and FYNNEI. Trimming stripped 3 bases from V and 3 bases from J, with 3 bases between. This chain's CDR3 is CASSDSYEQYF. Here the CDR3 DNA reads TGTGCCAGCAGTGACAGCTACGAGCAGTACTTC.

The genes are TRBV7-3 and TRBJ2-5; a weak D match, TRBD1 (6 bases). Germline CDR1 is SGHTA and CDR2 is FQGTGA. CDR3 length equals 13 residues. The ends were cut back, 5 bases at V and 4 bases at J, with 11 bases in the middle. CDR3 coding DNA: TGTGCCAGCAGCCCGGGACACCGAGAGACCCAGTACTTC. This sequence encodes CASSPGHRETQYF.

V and J are TRBV2 and TRBJ2-5; 11 bases fit TRBD2. Germline V gene data show CDR1 as SNHLY and CDR2 as FYNNEI. The CDR3 runs to 14 residues. Germline trimming cut 6 bases from V and 4 bases from J; bases unmatched to any gene: 4. In nucleotides, the CDR3 is TGTGCCAGCAGATTAGCGGGGGGGATAGAGACCCAGTACTTC. This translates into CASRLAGGIETQYF.

The chain has TRBV5-1 and TRBJ2-5; 10 positions match TRBD2. CDR3 length equals 14 residues. Germline V gene sequence: CDR1 SGHRS, CDR2 YFSETQ. With V trimmed by 2 bases and J by 5 bases, 3 bases remained unmatched. CDR3 in DNA: TGCGCCAGCAGCTTCAGCGGGGGGGCGGAGACCCAGTACTTC. Translation: CASSFSGGAETQYF.